This T cell receptor (beta chain) was captured by sequencing in a study of T cells in localized non-small cell lung cancer. This table comes from immunoSEQ multiplex PCR, and its TCRdb copy is limited to in-frame clones, with some not included. The table records 35,000 or so clones, roughly 85% of them present only once. Study observations and caveats: In uninvolved adjacent lung, T cell clonality reached its highest value, exceeding tumor.

As concerns this clone: The antigen remains unidentified.

V lost 5 bases, J lost 8 bases, and 9 bases lay in between. CDR3 length equals 11 residues. Germline CDR1 reads PRHDT; CDR2 reads FYEKMQ (reference sequence). Source: peripheral blood, taken before any cancer treatment. The rearrangement joins TRBV13 to TRBJ1-1, with D possibly being TRBD1 (5 bases). This clonotype was obtained from a woman aged 35 to 70 with stage I lung adenocarcinoma. CDR3: CASSQTVEAFF. The CDR3 DNA is TGTGCCAGCAGCCAGACAGTCGAAGCTTTCTTT.